The 6 T cell receptor beta chains below come from one sample, sequenced in a study of shared clonotypes between healthy human individuals. Method: immunoSEQ multiplex PCR; TCRdb's copy keeps in-frame clones and lacks some. The table records some 350,000 clones, around two thirds of them present only once. Sequencing was done on a sample of memory CD4+ T cells sorted from blood. Subset indicated: CD45RA-negative fraction. These receptors all stem from a man aged 25-45 years in good health.

V and J are TRBV7-9 and TRBJ1-4; a possible D gene is TRBD1 (5 bases). Germline assignment: CDR1 SEHNR and CDR2 FQNEAQ (reference sequence). V lost 3 bases, J lost 8 bases, and 10 bases lay in between. The CDR3 is made up of 13 amino acids. The CDR3 bases are TGTGCCAGCAGCTTGGGGCGTGGGGAAAAACTGTTTTTT. Translating gives CASSLGRGEKLFF.

The chain carries TRBV4-1 and TRBJ2-7, with D possibly TRBD2 on 6 matching bases. The germline CDR1 and CDR2 sequences are MGHRA and YSYEKL. This CDR3 has 14 amino acids. Trimming took off 5 bases at V and 7 bases at J, with 18 bases between the two ends. CDR3 in amino acids: CASSLSLGLGEQYF. For the CDR3, the DNA is TGCGCCAGCAGCTTAAGTCTGGGACTTGGGGAGCAGTACTTC.

This clone was counted a few times. A junction end diverges from the germline sequence, so it may reflect a read error. The chain uses TRBV29-1 and TRBJ2-3; unclear D gene. The germline V gene encodes CDR1 SQVTM and CDR2 ANQGSEA. This CDR3 is 15 amino acids long. As DNA, the CDR3 is TGCAGCCTTGAGGCCTCGGGCACCAGCACAGATACGCAGTATTTT. This encodes CSLEASGTSTDTQYF.

At least ten counts were recorded for this clone. V is TRBV6-1 and J is TRBJ1-2, with TRBD1 as a possible D gene (5 bases). The V and J ends lost 4 bases and 4 bases respectively, with 19 bases between them. The CDR3 is 16 residues long. The germline CDR1 and CDR2 sequences are MNHNS and SASEGT. CDR3: CASSGGLGQSAYGYTF. CDR3 nucleotide sequence: TGTGCCAGCAGTGGGGGGTTAGGGCAGAGTGCCTATGGCTACACCTTC.

The rearrangement links TRBV11-2 to TRBJ2-1, with 13 positions matching TRBD2. V gave up 5 bases and J gave up 9 bases; unmatched junction bases: 10. This CDR3 has 16 amino acids. CDR1 is SGHAT, CDR2 FQNNGV, per germline. CDR3 protein: CASSPRTSGSFSEQFF. In DNA form, the CDR3 reads TGTGCCAGCAGCCCCCGGACTAGCGGGAGCTTCAGTGAGCAGTTCTTC.

This clone was detected many times. V gene TRBV7-2 combines with J gene TRBJ2-3; D unclear. The CDR3 totals 10 residues. The V gene's germline CDR1 is SGHTA and CDR2 FQGNSA. The CDR3 sequence is CMESTDTQYF. The CDR3 region has the DNA TGTATGGAGAGCACAGATACGCAGTATTTT.